This is a list of T cell receptor beta chains from one sample in a study of shared clonotypes between healthy human individuals. The table came from immunoSEQ multiplex PCR; TCRdb's copy has only in-frame clones and leaves some out. The data contain about half a million clones, roughly 85% of them singletons. Sequenced: PBMCs. The receptors come from a woman aged 40 to 55 in good health. Some clones in this sample may be carry-over from other donors' samples. Both conserved end residues are trimmed from each CDR3. Each record gives: CDR3 protein, CDR3 length, V gene, clone size, J gene. Clone sizes are given selectively: once, few, many, or a class where the clone is expanded.

cdr3_aa: ASSPRTGNPYYEQY
cdr3_length: 14
v_call: TRBV5-1
clone_size: .
j_call: TRBJ2-7

cdr3_aa: ASSLVPGSDYNEQF
cdr3_length: 14
v_call: TRBV11-2
clone_size: .
j_call: TRBJ2-1

cdr3_aa: ASSLDLEQY
cdr3_length: 9
v_call: TRBV7-9
clone_size: once
j_call: TRBJ2-7

cdr3_aa: ASSPVSGSLEQY
cdr3_length: 12
v_call: TRBV28
clone_size: .
j_call: TRBJ2-7

cdr3_aa: ASSLDIGETQY
cdr3_length: 11
v_call: TRBV5-1
clone_size: .
j_call: TRBJ2-5

cdr3_aa: ASSLGGPLNTEAF
cdr3_length: 13
v_call: TRBV5-6
clone_size: .
j_call: TRBJ1-1

cdr3_aa: ASRGPGPYNEQF
cdr3_length: 12
v_call: TRBV28
clone_size: many
j_call: TRBJ2-1

cdr3_aa: ASSAPGTDTQY
cdr3_length: 11
v_call: TRBV9
clone_size: .
j_call: TRBJ2-3

cdr3_aa: ASSLDISEQY
cdr3_length: 10
v_call: TRBV28
clone_size: once
j_call: TRBJ2-7

cdr3_aa: ASSSLPTQETQY
cdr3_length: 12
v_call: TRBV7-6
clone_size: .
j_call: TRBJ2-5

cdr3_aa: ASSLMVSGYT
cdr3_length: 10
v_call: TRBV28
clone_size: .
j_call: TRBJ1-2

cdr3_aa: AISERTSGLNEQF
cdr3_length: 13
v_call: TRBV10-3
clone_size: .
j_call: TRBJ2-1

cdr3_aa: ASSLTGGPEETQY
cdr3_length: 13
v_call: TRBV5-1
clone_size: .
j_call: TRBJ2-5

cdr3_aa: ASSLISGRGTGELF
cdr3_length: 14
v_call: TRBV7-3
clone_size: .
j_call: TRBJ2-2

cdr3_aa: AWSANIRETQY
cdr3_length: 11
v_call: TRBV30
clone_size: many
j_call: TRBJ2-5

cdr3_aa: ASSSYRETYNEQF
cdr3_length: 13
v_call: TRBV7-6
clone_size: .
j_call: TRBJ2-1

cdr3_aa: ASSQDWSSGRVQGHNEQF
cdr3_length: 18
v_call: TRBV4-2
clone_size: .
j_call: TRBJ2-1

cdr3_aa: ASSIGKGSRETQY
cdr3_length: 13
v_call: TRBV19
clone_size: .
j_call: TRBJ2-5

cdr3_aa: ASSLDGAANTGELF
cdr3_length: 14
v_call: TRBV5-6
clone_size: .
j_call: TRBJ2-2

cdr3_aa: ASSYSPYTEAF
cdr3_length: 11
v_call: TRBV6-6
clone_size: .
j_call: TRBJ1-1

cdr3_aa: ASSSKVESGNTIY
cdr3_length: 13
v_call: TRBV5-6
clone_size: once
j_call: TRBJ1-3

cdr3_aa: ASSQDLVSSYEQY
cdr3_length: 13
v_call: TRBV4-3
clone_size: .
j_call: TRBJ2-7

cdr3_aa: ASPRGPRTTNTGELF
cdr3_length: 15
v_call: TRBV18
clone_size: .
j_call: TRBJ2-2

cdr3_aa: ASSETQTINGYT
cdr3_length: 12
v_call: TRBV10-2
clone_size: .
j_call: TRBJ1-2

cdr3_aa: ASSFQLGAYGYT
cdr3_length: 12
v_call: TRBV5-6
clone_size: .
j_call: TRBJ1-2

cdr3_aa: ASSLGPLNTGELF
cdr3_length: 13
v_call: TRBV5-5
clone_size: .
j_call: TRBJ2-2

cdr3_aa: ASSLVGTGIHYEQY
cdr3_length: 14
v_call: TRBV7-9
clone_size: .
j_call: TRBJ2-7